The 28 T cell receptor beta chains below all came from one sample that was sequenced in a study of blood T cell repertoires in COVID-19. Data came from immunoSEQ multiplex PCR; TCRdb stores just in-frame clones and leaves some out. The repertoire includes approximately 500,000 clones, 89% of them detected once, and over 0.7% sits in the top ten. Material for sequencing was peripheral blood. Every receptor here comes from a man aged 18-30 years with COVID-19, enrolled during active disease.

Here the CDR3 reads CASSLETSGNEQYF. DNA for the CDR3: TGTGCCAGCAGCTTAGAGACTAGCGGGAACGAGCAGTACTTC. The chain links TRBV7-3 to TRBJ2-7; 11 bases fit TRBD2. The CDR3 covers 14 residues. The ends lost 2 bases at V and 5 bases at J; junction bases unmatched: 2. CDR1 SGHTA and CDR2 FQGTGA come from the germline V gene.

The sample holds one count of this clone. The chain joins TRBV21-1 to TRBJ1-4; TRBD1 is the table's D call, not checked against the DNA. TRBV21-1 represents a pseudogene. The CDR3 has 17 amino acids. The DNA of the CDR3 is TGTGCCAGCAGCAAGGACGGACAGGGGTTATGGCTTGGAAAACTGTTTTTT. Translating gives CASSKDGQGLWLGKLFF.

This chain joins TRBV19 and TRBJ2-1; 9 bases are a match to TRBD2. This CDR3 spans 15 amino acids. After removal of 5 bases from V and 4 bases from J, the junction contained 6 bases not matched to a gene. CDR1 LNHDA and CDR2 SQIVND come from the germline V gene (reference sequence). The CDR3 region has the DNA TGTGCCAGTAGTCCGGCGGGAGGGGTTTACAATGAGCAGTTCTTC. Translation gives CASSPAGGVYNEQFF. Using reference TRBV19 and TRBJ2-1 for the parts outside the CDR3, the full variable domain is DGGITQSPKYLFRKEGQNVTLSCEQNLNHDAMYWYRQDPGQGLRLIYYSQIVNDFQKGDIAEGYSVSREKKESFPLTVTSAQKNPTAFYLCASSPAGGVYNEQFFGPGTRLTVL.

The genes are TRBV6-5 and TRBJ1-2; 8 positions agree with TRBD1. This CDR3 has 13 residues. The V and J ends lost 5 bases and 8 bases, in that order; junction bases with no gene match: 7. Germline V lookup: CDR1 MNHEY, CDR2 SVGAGI. CDR3 sequence (DNA): TGTGCCAGCAGTCCGGGACAGGTCGTCGGCTACACCTTC. It codes for CASSPGQVVGYTF.

This clone turned up a few times. The chain is built from TRBV27 and TRBJ2-2, with D perhaps matching TRBD2 (5 bases). V shed 0 bases and J shed 6 bases, with 8 bases lying between them. This CDR3 region has 14 residues. Germline V gene data show CDR1 as MNHEY and CDR2 as SMNVEV (reference sequence). The CDR3 bases are TGTGCCAGCAGTTTATCGGCACTAGCCGGGGAGCTGTTTTTT. Translation gives CASSLSALAGELFF.

This rearrangement joins TRBV19 to TRBJ1-2; D might be TRBD1 (6 bases). The CDR3 consists of 15 residues. CDR1 is LNHDA and CDR2 is SQIVND in the germline V gene (reference sequence). Trimming stripped 4 bases from V and 1 base from J, with 13 bases between. Here the CDR3 reads CASSTPRQVNYGYTF. The CDR3, as DNA: TGTGCCAGTAGTACCCCGAGACAGGTTAACTATGGCTACACCTTC.

This clone was recorded only once. The genes are TRBV10-1 and TRBJ2-7; 7 nucleotides agree with TRBD2. CDR3 size: 15 residues. Unmatched junction bases numbered 4, after V lost 0 bases and J lost 2 bases. Germline-derived CDR1 and CDR2 are WNHNN and SYGVQD (reference sequence). CDR3 in amino acids: CASSESGGLPYEQYF. DNA of the CDR3: TGCGCCAGCAGTGAGTCGGGAGGGTTGCCCTACGAGCAGTACTTC.

This sequence joins TRBV5-4 and TRBJ2-2, with TRBD2 identical over 8 bases. V lost 0 bases, J lost 7 bases, and 8 bases stayed unmatched. In germline, CDR1 is SGHNT, CDR2 YYREEE (reference sequence). The CDR3 covers 16 residues. The CDR3 is CASSLVGGLVGGELFF. DNA of the CDR3: TGTGCCAGCAGCTTGGTGGGGGGACTAGTTGGCGGGGAGCTGTTTTTT.

The chain employs TRBV27 and TRBJ2-2, with 9 bases matching TRBD2. Germline CDR1 is MNHEY and CDR2 is SMNVEV (reference sequence). The CDR3 runs to 15 residues. Trimming removed 6 bases from V and 2 bases from J; junction bases left unmatched: 4. The CDR3 nucleotides are TGTGCCAGCAGGGCTAGCGGGATTAACACCGGGGAGCTGTTTTTT. Its protein product is CASRASGINTGELFF.

This sequence joins TRBV10-1 and TRBJ2-7; TRBD1 agrees at 11 bases. The CDR3 runs to 17 residues. V dropped 4 bases and J dropped 4; count of bases not matched to a gene: 12. Germline values: CDR1 WNHNN, CDR2 SYGVQD (reference sequence). DNA for the CDR3: TGCGCCAGCAGTGGGCCCTCGGACAGGGGGCTAGGTTACGAGCAGTACTTC. Amino acids: CASSGPSDRGLGYEQYF.

This chain connects TRBV15 to TRBJ2-7; D is possibly TRBD2 (5 bases). CDR1 is LNHNV and CDR2 is YYDKDF in the germline V gene (reference sequence). Trimming removed 0 bases from V and 3 bases from J, with 9 bases in between. The CDR3 contains 14 residues. The CDR3 nucleotides are TGTGCCACCAGCAGAGAAGCAGGACTCTACGAGCAGTACTTC. This codes for CATSREAGLYEQYF. Combining the CDR3 with reference TRBV15 and TRBJ2-7 gives the whole variable domain DAMVIQNPRYQVTQFGKPVTLSCSQTLNHNVMYWYQQKSSQAPKLLFHYYDKDFNNEADTPDNFQSRRPNTSFCFLDIRSPGLGDTAMYLCATSREAGLYEQYFGPGTRLTVT.

The chain employs TRBV7-8 and TRBJ2-2; 13 positions agree with TRBD2. J lost 3 bases, V lost 5 bases, and 12 bases had no gene match. The CDR3 spans 19 residues. Per the germline V gene, CDR1 is SGHVS and CDR2 is FQNEAQ. CDR3 region: CASSRTSGSWVGDTGELFF. The CDR3, as DNA: TGTGCCAGCAGCAGGACTAGCGGGAGTTGGGTTGGAGACACCGGGGAGCTGTTTTTT.

The chain links TRBV7-9 to TRBJ2-5, with TRBD1 matching 11 bases. J lost 4 bases, V lost 5 bases, and 6 bases had no gene match. Per germline, CDR1 SEHNR and CDR2 FQNEAQ (reference sequence). The CDR3 consists of 15 residues. The CDR3 nucleotides read TGTGCCAGCAGCCGAACCGGGACAGGGGGAGAGACCCAGTACTTC. It specifies CASSRTGTGGETQYF. Variable domain in full (rest from reference TRBV7-9 and TRBJ2-5): DTGVSQNPRHKITKRGQNVTFRCDPISEHNRLYWYRQTLGQGPEFLTYFQNEAQLEKSRLLSDRFSAERPKGSFSTLEIQRTEQGDSAMYLCASSRTGTGGETQYFGPGTRLLVL.

V usage is TRBV30 and J usage is TRBJ1-2, with a possible D match to TRBD1 (6 bases). The germline V gene has CDR1 GTSNPN and CDR2 SVGIG (reference sequence). V lost 0 bases and J lost 2, with 16 bases in between. This CDR3 region has 16 residues. In DNA form, the CDR3 reads TGTGCCTGGAGTGTACGAAAGTCAGGGGCAAACTATGGCTACACCTTC. It is translated as CAWSVRKSGANYGYTF. The full variable domain, its missing parts supplied by reference TRBV30 and TRBJ1-2, is SQTIHQWPATLVQPVGSPLSLECTVEGTSNPNLYWYRQAAGRGLQLLFYSVGIGQISSEVPQNLSASRPQDRQFILSSKKLLLSDSGFYLCAWSVRKSGANYGYTFGSGTRLTVV.

This chain joins TRBV9 and TRBJ2-1; 11 nucleotides line up with TRBD2. The CDR3 is 18 amino acids. Germline V gene data show CDR1 as SGDLS and CDR2 as YYNGEE. The V and J ends lost 0 bases and 4 bases, in that order; junction bases with no gene match: 9. CDR3 protein: CASSVEELTSGMYNEQFF. CDR3 sequence (DNA): TGTGCCAGCAGCGTAGAGGAGTTGACTAGCGGGATGTACAATGAGCAGTTCTTC.

The chain uses TRBV5-8 and TRBJ1-2, with 10 bases that match TRBD1. This CDR3 is built from 14 residues. The V segment lost 4 bases and the J segment 4 bases; nucleotides outside the gene matches: 4. Germline V gene data show CDR1 as SGHTS and CDR2 as YDEGEE. CDR3 DNA: TGTGCCAGCAGCCCCGGGACAGGGGCCTATGGCTACACCTTC. Translated, it gives CASSPGTGAYGYTF.

J is TRBJ2-7 and V is TRBV7-9; TRBD2 matches at 8 bases. V gave up 3 bases and J gave up 3 bases; unmatched junction bases: 4. This CDR3 region has 14 residues. CDR1 and CDR2 from the germline V gene are SEHNR and FQNEAQ (reference sequence). CDR3 loop: CASSFSSGSYEQYF. The CDR3 DNA follows: TGTGCCAGCAGCTTTTCCAGCGGGAGCTACGAGCAGTACTTC.

The CDR3 reads CASTSRSTDTQYF. The CDR3 DNA sequence: TGTGCCAGCACCTCGCGGAGCACAGATACGCAGTATTTT. The chain carries TRBV7-9 and TRBJ2-3; D is uncertain. The CDR3 runs to 13 residues. With 7 bases removed from V and 0 bases from J, the gap between germline ends came to 8 bases. The germline gives CDR1 SEHNR, CDR2 FQNEAQ (reference sequence).

The chain couples TRBV2 to TRBJ1-4; D uncertain. The CDR3 is made up of 14 amino acids. Trimming shortened V by 8 bases and J by 0 bases, and 10 bases separated the two germline ends. CDR1 and CDR2 from the germline V gene are SNHLY and FYNNEI. DNA of the CDR3: TGTGCCAGCGTTTCTAGGACAACTAATGAAAAACTGTTTTTT. It specifies CASVSRTTNEKLFF.

This chain joins TRBV3-1 (or the pseudogene TRBV3-2) and TRBJ2-7, with 9 bases identical to TRBD1. The CDR3 consists of 17 residues. Trimming took 3 bases from V and 3 from J; bases not matched to a gene: 12. The germline V gene has CDR1 LGHDT and CDR2 YNNKEL (reference sequence). The CDR3 loop reads CASSQDLRDRVGYEQYF. The CDR3 DNA reads TGTGCCAGCAGCCAGGACCTCCGGGACAGGGTTGGCTACGAGCAGTACTTC.

The chain is built from TRBV24-1 and TRBJ1-5; 8 nucleotides agree with TRBD1. Germline V lookup: CDR1 KGHDR, CDR2 SFDVKD. The CDR3 runs to 17 residues. The ends lost 9 bases at V and 7 bases at J; junction bases unmatched: 19. The DNA of the CDR3 is TGTGCCACCGCTCACGGGACCTGGACAGGGTCGGACCAGCCCCAGCATTTT. Translated, it gives CATAHGTWTGSDQPQHF.

The J gene is TRBJ2-3, the V gene TRBV24-1; 11 bases line up with TRBD1. The trim removed 4 bases at V and 3 bases at J, leaving 5 bases unmatched. Germline V gene sequence: CDR1 KGHDR, CDR2 SFDVKD. The CDR3 runs to 16 residues. CDR3 amino acids: CATSDPGTGGTDTQYF. The CDR3 DNA is TGTGCCACCAGTGACCCGGGGACAGGGGGGACAGATACGCAGTATTTT.

Written as DNA, the CDR3 is TGTGCCAGCAGTGAAGGTTGGCAGGGGGCCTATGGCTACACCTTC. This codes for CASSEGWQGAYGYTF. The chain couples TRBV2 to TRBJ1-2; TRBD1 matches at 8 bases. The CDR3 contains 15 residues. Germline V gene lookup returns CDR1 SNHLY and CDR2 FYNNEI. The V and J ends lost 1 base and 4 bases, in that order; junction bases with no gene match: 5.

Regarding this clone: At one boundary the junction diverges from the germline segment, which might be a read error. The chain recombines TRBV11-2 with TRBJ2-5; 8 bases are shared with TRBD2. The CDR3 extends over 12 amino acids. The germline V gene has CDR1 SGHAT and CDR2 FQNNGV. This CDR3 is CASSLNQGRGDF. CDR3 coding DNA: TGTGCCAGCAGCTTAAACCAAGGGCGGGGGGACTTC.

This rearrangement joins TRBV5-6 to TRBJ2-7, with 7 bases lining up with TRBD1. Looked up from germline, CDR1 is SGHDT and CDR2 is YYEEEE. The CDR3 length is 16 residues. Trimming took 4 bases from V and 1 from J; bases not matched to a gene: 11. This CDR3 reads CASSHLDRLRSYEQYF. The CDR3 nucleotides are TGTGCCAGCAGCCACTTGGACAGGCTTCGGTCCTACGAGCAGTACTTC. Using reference TRBV5-6 and TRBJ2-7 for the parts outside the CDR3, the full variable domain is DAGVTQSPTHLIKTRGQQVTLRCSPKSGHDTVSWYQQALGQGPQFIFQYYEEEERQRGNFPDRFSGHQFPNYSSELNVNALLLGDSALYLCASSHLDRLRSYEQYFGPGTRLTVT.

V is TRBV19 and J is TRBJ1-3, with TRBD1 as a possible D gene (5 bases). The V gene lost 6 bases and the J gene lost 7 bases, with 19 bases spanning the gap. The CDR3 contains 15 residues. Per germline, CDR1 LNHDA and CDR2 SQIVND (reference sequence). As DNA, the CDR3 is TGTGCCAGTAGCCCAGGGCCTGGGCTGGGGAACACCATATATTTT. It encodes CASSPGPGLGNTIYF.

The rearrangement joins TRBV3-1 (or the pseudogene TRBV3-2) to TRBJ2-3; D is possibly TRBD1 (5 bases). Germline V gives CDR1 LGHDT, CDR2 YNNKEL (reference sequence). V lost 3 bases and J lost 0, with 13 bases in between. The CDR3 covers 16 residues. This CDR3 reads CASSHGPRGSTDTQYF. The CDR3 region has the DNA TGTGCCAGCAGCCACGGACCAAGGGGTAGCACAGATACGCAGTATTTT.

This chain joins TRBV3-1 (or the pseudogene TRBV3-2) and TRBJ2-2; 9 bases align to TRBD1. This CDR3 region has 15 residues. CDR1 LGHDT and CDR2 YNNKEL come from the germline V gene (reference sequence). Unmatched junction bases numbered 2, after V lost 1 base and J lost 5 bases. CDR3 sequence (DNA): TGTGCCAGCAGCCAAGTAGGGACAGGGACCGGGGAGCTGTTTTTT. This gives the protein CASSQVGTGTGELFF.